This T cell receptor (beta chain) was identified in a study of blood T cell repertoires in COVID-19. Study-level information: Material from acute and convalescent COVID-19 was sourced from the United States, Italy and Spain. PBMCs, B-cell-depleted T cells, or T cells provided the cDNA or gDNA that made up the material.

This clone came up many times. The same CDR3 also results from other DNA sequences found in this sample. Sequencing was performed with immunoSEQ multiplex PCR; in TCRdb, only in-frame clones are kept and a portion is missing. Of about 290,000 clones in the sample, around 81% were seen once. The germline V and J ends were trimmed by 3 bases and 1 base, with 7 bases remaining between them. The CDR3 is 13 residues long. Germline CDR1 SGDLS, CDR2 YYNGEE. Input material: peripheral blood. The TCR originated in a woman between 45 and 60 years old with active or convalescent COVID-19. The chain is built from TRBV9 and TRBJ1-1; D remains ambiguous. CDR3 bases: TGTGCCAGCAGCGCCCGACAGAACACTGAAGCTTTCTTT. It yields the protein CASSARQNTEAFF.